The source of this T cell receptor beta chain is a study of T cells after yellow fever vaccination. This CDR3 spans 15 amino acids. Deletions cut 1 base from V and 9 bases from J, with 15 bases between. CDR1 KGHDR and CDR2 SFDVKD come from the germline V gene. TCRdb ran MiXCR on the 5' RACE reads and lists one entry per CDR3 protein. The sample has 160,000 or so distinct CDR3 sequences; approximately 6.7% are singletons. The starting material was CD4+ T cells sorted from PBMCs, obtained about 5 days after the first yellow fever vaccination. This clonotype was sampled from a man younger than 35 who received the YFV17D yellow fever vaccine. This chain joins TRBV24-1 and TRBJ2-1, with a possible D match to TRBD1 (6 bases). The CDR3 sequence is CATSDFGTFRGEQFF. Written as DNA, the CDR3 is TGTGCCACCAGTGATTTTGGGACATTTAGGGGTGAGCAGTTCTTC.